The 2 T cell receptor beta chains below all came from one sample that was sequenced in a study of shared clonotypes between healthy human individuals. This table comes from immunoSEQ multiplex PCR, and its TCRdb copy is limited to in-frame clones, with some not included. Of approximately 2.3 million clones in the sample, 85% to 95% are singletons; the top ten hold about 0.39%. Sequenced input: naive CD4+ T cells from PBMCs. Subset of the sample: CD45RA+ positively selected. The receptors shown here come from a young man in good health. Some clones in this sample may be carry-over from other donors' samples.

The chain links TRBV4-3 to TRBJ2-1; maybe TRBD2 (6 bases). Germline V gene data show CDR1 as LGHNA and CDR2 as YSLEER. V lost 3 bases and J lost 0, with 9 bases in between. CDR3 length: 15 residues. The CDR3 DNA reads TGCGCCAGCAGCCAGGCCGGGAGCTCCTACAATGAGCAGTTCTTC. Protein sequence: CASSQAGSSYNEQFF.

This chain connects TRBV28 to TRBJ1-5; D is uncertain. This CDR3 comprises 13 residues. The V gene's germline CDR1 is MDHEN and CDR2 SYDVKM. Trimming removed 3 bases from V and 5 bases from J, with 8 bases in between. This chain's CDR3 is CASSLGWDQPQHF. The DNA of the CDR3 is TGTGCCAGCAGTTTGGGCTGGGATCAGCCCCAGCATTTT.